This T cell receptor beta chain originates from a study of shared clonotypes between healthy human individuals. CDR1 and CDR2 from the germline V gene are MNHNY and SVGAGI (reference sequence). CDR3 size: 14 residues. The ends lost 0 bases at V and 8 bases at J; junction bases unmatched: 5. The authors divided CD4+ cells into CD45RA+ naive and CD45RA-negative memory subsets. TCRdb keeps only in-frame clones here, not all; method: immunoSEQ multiplex PCR. The table shows 1,500,000 or so clones, with more than 95% occurring only once. A word on this clone: What it recognizes is unknown.

Points from the study as a whole: A few donors held about 5% of naive CD4 clonotypes in common. The researchers took only blood, and tissue repertoires probably look different.

Sequenced material: naive CD4+ T cells sorted from blood. As for subset: CD45RA+ positively selected. V usage is TRBV6-6 and J usage is TRBJ1-1; 8 bases align to TRBD1. The TCR was taken from a man aged 25-40 years in good health. This CDR3 reads CASSYSERTGEAFF. The DNA of the CDR3 is TGTGCCAGCAGTTACTCAGAGAGGACAGGGGAAGCTTTCTTT.